Listed here are 31 T cell receptor beta chains from one sample, sequenced in a study of blood T cell repertoires in COVID-19. The assay was immunoSEQ multiplex PCR, and TCRdb's table has in-frame clones only and misses some. In the table there are about 220,000 clones, roughly 80% of which are singletons. Sample: PBMCs or T cells enriched from blood (not recorded which). The receptors derive from a middle-aged woman who had been exposed to COVID-19.

This clone was observed a few times. CDR3 nucleotides: TGTGCCAGCACTAGGGGGAGTAGCGGGGGATACGAGCAGTACTTC. Amino acid sequence: CASTRGSSGGYEQYF. J is TRBJ2-7 and V is TRBV28; 9 bases agree with TRBD2. This CDR3 is built from 15 residues. J lost 4 bases, V lost 7 bases, and 11 bases had no gene match. The V gene's germline CDR1 is MDHEN and CDR2 SYDVKM.

This clone was observed once. This chain joins TRBV30 and TRBJ1-2; the match to TRBD1 covers 8 bases. This CDR3 contains 13 residues. Per the germline V gene, CDR1 is GTSNPN and CDR2 is SVGIG (reference sequence). The J segment lost 6 bases and the V segment lost 3 bases, leaving 6 bases of the junction unmatched. CDR3: CAWSDTGGNGYTF. The CDR3 DNA is TGTGCCTGGAGCGATACAGGGGGTAATGGCTACACCTTC.

This clone was counted a few times. V gene TRBV4-2 combines with J gene TRBJ2-3, with 7 nucleotides matching TRBD1. Germline trimming cut 6 bases from V and 3 bases from J; bases unmatched to any gene: 12. The CDR3 is 16 amino acids. Germline CDR1 and CDR2: LGHNA and YNFKEQ. CDR3 DNA sequence: TGTGCCAGCAGTCGGTTGACAGGGTTAGTTACAGATACGCAGTATTTT. Its protein is CASSRLTGLVTDTQYF.

The chain is built from TRBV30 and TRBJ2-1; D call uncertain. Germline lookup yields CDR1 GTSNPN and CDR2 SVGIG (reference sequence). Trimming took off 3 bases at V and 2 bases at J, with 8 bases between the two ends. CDR3 length: 13 residues. CDR3 DNA sequence: TGTGCCTGGAGGCCACTAACCTACAATGAGCAGTTCTTC. Protein sequence: CAWRPLTYNEQFF.

This clone was seen just once. V gene TRBV15 combines with J gene TRBJ1-2; perhaps TRBD1 as D (5 bases). The CDR3 covers 16 residues. V was cut by 5 bases and J by 0 bases, with 16 bases left in between. Germline loops: CDR1 LNHNV, CDR2 YYDKDF (reference sequence). The CDR3: CATSAPGGTANYGYTF. The CDR3 DNA reads as TGTGCCACCAGCGCCCCGGGGGGGACTGCTAACTATGGCTACACCTTC.

This clone has a count of ten or more. The chain joins TRBV18 to TRBJ2-7; TRBD2 matches at 14 bases. The CDR3 extends over 15 amino acids. The V and J ends lost 3 bases and 7 bases, in that order; junction bases with no gene match: 5. In germline, CDR1 is KGHSH, CDR2 LQKENI. CDR3 residues: CASSPTSGGAREQYF. The CDR3 DNA is TGTGCCAGCTCACCGACTAGCGGGGGGGCCCGGGAGCAGTACTTC.

CDR3 nucleotides: TGTGCCAGCAGCTTTGGACAGCCTAAACTCTACGAGCAGTACTTC. It specifies CASSFGQPKLYEQYF. The chain employs TRBV12-1 and TRBJ2-7; the D segment call TRBD1 is taken from the table without a DNA check. TRBV12-1 counts as a pseudogene. The length of the CDR3 is 15 residues.

This chain's CDR3 is CSATGGYGYTF. DNA for the CDR3: TGCAGTGCTACCGGGGGGTATGGCTACACCTTC. The chain is built from TRBV20-1 and TRBJ1-2; TRBD1 is a possible D gene (5 bases). Germline V gene lookup returns CDR1 DFQATT and CDR2 SNEGSKA (reference sequence). This CDR3 spans 11 amino acids. V shed 4 bases and J shed 5 bases, with 8 bases lying between them.

The V call is TRBV28, the J call TRBJ1-2, with D possibly being TRBD1 (5 bases). The V and J ends lost 3 bases and 5 bases respectively, with 16 bases between them. The germline gives CDR1 MDHEN, CDR2 SYDVKM. The length of the CDR3 is 15 residues. The CDR3 region is CASSLGQGVGYGYTF. DNA of the CDR3: TGTGCCAGCAGTTTGGGGCAGGGTGTCGGTTATGGCTACACCTTC.

The rearrangement joins TRBV2 to TRBJ2-7; a weak D match, TRBD1 (6 bases). Germline CDR1 is SNHLY and CDR2 is FYNNEI. The CDR3 covers 13 residues. V was cut by 9 bases and J by 0 bases, with 12 bases left in between. In DNA form, the CDR3 reads TGTGCCAGTCTACAGGGAAACTCCTACGAGCAGTACTTC. Its protein product is CASLQGNSYEQYF. Using reference TRBV2 and TRBJ2-7 for the parts outside the CDR3, the full variable domain is EPEVTQTPSHQVTQMGQEVILRCVPISNHLYFYWYRQILGQKVEFLVSFYNNEISEKSEIFDDQFSVERPDGSNFTLKIRSTKLEDSAMYFCASLQGNSYEQYFGPGTRLTVT.

The CDR3 DNA sequence: TGTGCCAGCAGCCTAAGGCTTTCTGGGGCCAACGTCCTGACTTTC. The encoded protein is CASSLRLSGANVLTF. The chain recombines TRBV7-3 with TRBJ2-6; D gene ambiguous. CDR1 SGHTA and CDR2 FQGTGA come from the germline V gene. The CDR3 runs to 15 residues. Trimming left V 5 bases short and J 1 base short, with 9 bases between.

This chain links TRBV7-2 with TRBJ1-1, with D perhaps matching TRBD1 (5 bases). Germline CDR1 and CDR2: SGHTA and FQGNSA. V was trimmed by 5 bases and J by 4 bases, leaving 14 bases between them. This CDR3 is built from 14 residues. The CDR3 region has the DNA TGTGCCAGCAGCCCCAACAGGAGAGGCACTGAAGCTTTCTTT. This encodes CASSPNRRGTEAFF.

This chain connects TRBV19 to TRBJ1-5; D is unresolved. The length of the CDR3 is 16 residues. V was pared by 9 bases and J by 1 base, with 19 bases between. CDR1 LNHDA and CDR2 SQIVND come from the germline V gene (reference sequence). CDR3 DNA: TGTGCCAGCGCACCACTCACCACGGGGAGCAATCAGCCCCAGCATTTT. Translation gives CASAPLTTGSNQPQHF.

The chain combines TRBV7-6 with TRBJ2-7; maybe TRBD2 (6 bases). The CDR3 runs 15 residues. CDR1 is SGHVS, CDR2 FNYEAQ, per germline. Trimming removed 4 bases at V and 0 bases at J, with 13 bases between. The CDR3 reads CASSSLAYSSYEQYF. CDR3 coding DNA: TGTGCCAGCAGCTCCCTAGCGTATAGCTCCTACGAGCAGTACTTC.

The J gene is TRBJ1-5, the V gene TRBV7-2, with D possibly matching TRBD1 (6 bases). CDR1 and CDR2 (germline): SGHTA, FQGNSA. The CDR3 sequence is 15 residues long. Trimming pared 4 bases from V and 7 bases from J, leaving 17 bases between. The CDR3 loop is CASSSGGGREQPQHF. CDR3 coding DNA: TGTGCCAGCAGCTCCGGGGGGGGCAGAGAGCAGCCCCAGCATTTT. The variable domain in full, completed from reference TRBV7-2 and TRBJ1-5, reads GAGVSQSPSNKVTEKGKDVELRCDPISGHTALYWYRQSLGQGLEFLIYFQGNSAPDKSGLPSDRFSAERTGGSVSTLTIQRTQQEDSAVYLCASSSGGGREQPQHFGDGTRLSIL.

The chain couples TRBV2 to TRBJ2-5; D perhaps matches TRBD2 (5 bases). Per the germline V gene, CDR1 is SNHLY and CDR2 is FYNNEI. The CDR3 covers 14 residues. V shed 5 bases and J shed 0 bases, with 10 bases lying between them. Here the CDR3 reads CASSPTSYQETQYF. The DNA of the CDR3 is TGTGCCAGCAGTCCTACTAGTTACCAAGAGACCCAGTACTTC.

The rearrangement links TRBV23-1 to TRBJ2-4, with TRBD1 identical over 8 bases. TRBV23-1 is recorded as an ORF, its role being uncertain. The CDR3 length is 14 residues. Trimming removed 11 bases from V and 0 bases from J; junction bases left unmatched: 6. As DNA, the CDR3 is TGCGCCCGAGGGACAGGCCAAGCCAAAAACATTCAGTACTTC. Translating it yields CARGTGQAKNIQYF.

The chain joins TRBV3-1 (or the pseudogene TRBV3-2) to TRBJ1-1; D is unclear. Trimming stripped 4 bases from V and 1 base from J, with 7 bases between. CDR1 is LGHDT and CDR2 is YNNKEL in the germline V gene (reference sequence). The CDR3 spans 13 residues. In nucleotides, the CDR3 is TGTGCCAGCAGCCCGCGGAGGAACACTGAAGCTTTCTTT. Amino acids: CASSPRRNTEAFF.

V and J are TRBV7-2 and TRBJ2-4; 7 bases agree with TRBD2. V was pared by 0 bases and J by 6 bases, with 2 bases of the junction left unmatched. Germline V gene lookup returns CDR1 SGHTA and CDR2 FQGNSA. This CDR3 is 14 amino acids long. Here the CDR3 DNA reads TGTGCCAGCAGCTTAGCCGGGGGGATAAACATTCAGTACTTC. Protein: CASSLAGGINIQYF.

The genes are TRBV3-1 (or the pseudogene TRBV3-2) and TRBJ1-1, with 7 bases fitting TRBD1. Germline loops: CDR1 LGHDT, CDR2 YNNKEL (reference sequence). CDR3 size: 14 residues. Losses at the gene ends were 4 bases for V and 8 bases for J; bases not matched to a gene: 10. The CDR3 DNA follows: TGTGCCAGCAGCCCGCGGACAGGCCTGGGAGAAGCTTTCTTT. This codes for CASSPRTGLGEAFF.

This clone appeared once. The chain links TRBV10-3 to TRBJ2-1, with TRBD2 matching over 8 bases. V gave up 0 bases and J gave up 2 bases; unmatched junction bases: 12. Germline V gene lookup returns CDR1 ENHRY and CDR2 SYGVKD. The CDR3 spans 19 residues. Written as DNA, the CDR3 is TGTGCCATCAGTGAGTCCGAGGACACCAGCGGGGGCCCCTACAATGAGCAGTTCTTC. Amino acid sequence: CAISESEDTSGGPYNEQFF.

The chain employs TRBV19 and TRBJ1-5, with D unclear. The ends were cut back, 6 bases at V and 0 bases at J, with 9 bases in the middle. From germline, CDR1 is LNHDA and CDR2 SQIVND (reference sequence). This CDR3 has 14 residues. CDR3 loop: CASSSEDSNQPQHF. The CDR3 DNA reads TGTGCCAGTAGCAGTGAGGATAGCAATCAGCCCCAGCATTTT.

The chain employs TRBV27 and TRBJ1-4; possible D gene TRBD1, 5 bases. The CDR3 extends over 17 amino acids. Germline CDR1 reads MNHEY; CDR2 reads SMNVEV (reference sequence). Trimming stripped 3 bases from V and 2 bases from J, with 16 bases between. The CDR3 sequence: CASSFPSPGGTNEKLFF. CDR3 sequence (DNA): TGTGCCAGCAGTTTCCCTTCACCCGGGGGGACTAATGAAAAACTGTTTTTT.

The CDR3 loop reads CASSLNLGGSYTF. In DNA form, the CDR3 reads TGCGCCAGCAGCTTGAATCTAGGCGGGAGCTACACCTTC. The V call is TRBV5-1, the J call TRBJ1-2; D remains unclear. V was shortened by 1 base and J by 9 bases, with 13 bases between the two germline ends. The CDR3 sequence is 13 residues long. Germline loops: CDR1 SGHRS, CDR2 YFSETQ.

This clone came up many times. V and J are TRBV2 and TRBJ1-1; unclear D gene. Trimming removed 5 bases from V and 3 bases from J, with 13 bases in between. CDR1 SNHLY and CDR2 FYNNEI come from the germline V gene. The CDR3 is 14 residues long. CDR3 in DNA: TGTGCCAGCAGTCCTGACACGACGTACACTGAAGCTTTCTTT. This gives the protein CASSPDTTYTEAFF. Together with reference TRBV2 and TRBJ1-1, the CDR3 gives the full variable domain: EPEVTQTPSHQVTQMGQEVILRCVPISNHLYFYWYRQILGQKVEFLVSFYNNEISEKSEIFDDQFSVERPDGSNFTLKIRSTKLEDSAMYFCASSPDTTYTEAFFGQGTRLTVV.

The J gene is TRBJ1-2, the V gene TRBV4-3, with TRBD1 identical over 8 bases. From germline, CDR1 is LGHNA and CDR2 YSLEER. Trimming removed 0 bases from V and 9 bases from J; junction bases left unmatched: 12. The CDR3 extends over 16 amino acids. The CDR3 loop is CASSQDGAGGHISYTF. The DNA for the CDR3 is TGCGCCAGCAGCCAAGATGGTGCAGGGGGCCACATCAGCTACACCTTC.

This clone occurred a few times. The chain is built from TRBV7-8 and TRBJ1-4; a weak D match, TRBD1 (6 bases). Germline lookup yields CDR1 SGHVS and CDR2 FQNEAQ. The CDR3 has 13 residues. V lost 11 bases and J lost 6, with 16 bases in between. The CDR3 loop is CAAGDTGYEKLFF. The CDR3, as DNA: TGTGCCGCGGGGGACACGGGCTATGAAAAACTGTTTTTT.

V gene TRBV2 combines with J gene TRBJ2-3, with 9 nucleotides matching TRBD2. The CDR3 is 13 amino acids. Germline V CDR1 and CDR2: SNHLY, FYNNEI. Trimming at V came to 5 bases and at J to 5 bases, leaving 2 bases not matched to a gene. As DNA, the CDR3 is TGTGCCAGCAGTAGCGGGGGGCGAGATACGCAGTATTTT. Protein product: CASSSGGRDTQYF.

CDR3 sequence reads: CASSPQHGGSVGNQPQHF. CDR3 in DNA: TGTGCCAGCAGCCCTCAACACGGGGGATCGGTGGGCAATCAGCCCCAGCATTTT. The chain uses TRBV7-3 and TRBJ1-5; TRBD1 is a possible D gene (5 bases). The length of the CDR3 is 18 residues. V lost 5 bases to trimming and J lost 2 bases, with 22 bases between them. Germline lookup yields CDR1 SGHTA and CDR2 FQGTGA.

This sequence joins TRBV5-5 and TRBJ1-2, with 9 nucleotides matching TRBD1. The germline V gene has CDR1 SGHKS and CDR2 YYEKEE (reference sequence). CDR3 length: 14 residues. The V gene end was trimmed by 4 bases and the J gene end by 7 bases; junction bases not matched to a gene: 8. CDR3 bases: TGTGCCAGCAGCGTCACAGGGGGCGTAGGTGGCTACACCTTC. This encodes CASSVTGGVGGYTF.

The chain has TRBV2 and TRBJ1-2; D remains unclear. From germline, CDR1 is SNHLY and CDR2 FYNNEI. CDR3 length: 12 amino acids. V dropped 6 bases and J dropped 10 bases, with 15 bases sitting between them. CDR3 sequence: CASSPVQNAYTF. The CDR3 nucleotides read TGTGCCAGCAGCCCCGTACAAAACGCCTACACCTTC.